The 16 T cell receptor beta chains presented below share a single source sample, sequenced in a study of beta chain features in type 1 diabetes. Study outcomes and limitations: TCRB CDR3s were moderately but significantly shorter in Type 1 diabetes patients in all four CD4+ subsets.

These TCRs' antigens remain unknown. cDNA synthesis used the whole RNA isolate, giving expressed TCRB sequences. Assay used: immunoSEQ multiplex PCR; TCRdb lists only in-frame clones, some missing. The sample holds about 340,000 clones; approximately 13% are singletons and the top ten take 0.015%. Sequencing used naive CD4+ T cells from blood. Receptors originate from a woman aged 18-29 years with type 1 diabetes.

The chain combines TRBV28 with TRBJ2-3; tentative D call: TRBD1 (5 bases). Trimming removed 6 bases at V and 2 bases at J, with 12 bases between. The CDR3 length is 14 residues. Per germline, CDR1 MDHEN and CDR2 SYDVKM. This chain's CDR3 is CASSVKGITDTQYF. As DNA, the CDR3 is TGTGCCAGCAGCGTAAAGGGGATCACAGATACGCAGTATTTT. Full variable domain (rest looked up from reference TRBV28 and TRBJ2-3): DVKVTQSSRYLVKRTGEKVFLECVQDMDHENMFWYRQDPGLGLRLIYFSYDVKMKEKGDIPEGYSVSREKKERFSLILESASTNQTSMYLCASSVKGITDTQYFGPGTRLTVL.

The V and J genes are TRBV7-9 and TRBJ2-1; D perhaps matches TRBD2 (5 bases). There are 15 residues in the CDR3. The V end lost 0 bases, the J end lost 8 bases, and 14 bases lay between the germline ends. Germline-derived CDR1 and CDR2 are SEHNR and FQNEAQ (reference sequence). In nucleotides, the CDR3 is TGTGCCAGCAGCTTAGCGGGAGCCCCTTGGGATGAGCAGTTCTTC. It specifies CASSLAGAPWDEQFF.

Notes on this clone: At one end, the junction sequence differs from germline, possibly due to a read error. The chain is built from TRBV30 and TRBJ1-1, with TRBD1 identical over 8 bases. Germline CDR1 GTSNPN, CDR2 SVGIG (reference sequence). The CDR3 has 12 residues. This CDR3 is CAWSSGGTGAFF. The DNA of the CDR3 is TGTGCCTGGAGTTCAGGGGGCACTGGAGCTTTCTTT. Supplemented by reference TRBV30 and TRBJ1-1, the full variable domain reads SQTIHQWPATLVQPVGSPLSLECTVEGTSNPNLYWYRQAAGRGLQLLFYSVGIGQISSEVPQNLSASRPQDRQFILSSKKLLLSDSGFYLCAWSSGGTGAFFGQGTRLTVV.

The J gene is TRBJ2-2, the V gene TRBV15; a possible D gene is TRBD2 (5 bases). Trimming left V 6 bases short and J 2 bases short, with 10 bases between. The CDR3 has 14 residues. CDR1 is LNHNV, CDR2 YYDKDF, per germline (reference sequence). CDR3 coding DNA: TGTGCCACCAGTGGCGGGTATAACACCGGGGAGCTGTTTTTT. It translates to CATSGGYNTGELFF.

This clone has only a few counts. This rearrangement joins TRBV28 to TRBJ2-7; tentatively, D is TRBD2 (6 bases). The CDR3 is 13 amino acids. With 6 bases removed from V and 5 bases from J, the gap between germline ends came to 14 bases. Germline loops: CDR1 MDHEN, CDR2 SYDVKM. CDR3 sequence reads: CASRPRGINEQYF. CDR3 coding DNA: TGTGCCAGCAGGCCGCGGGGAATCAACGAGCAGTACTTC.

The V and J genes are TRBV5-4 and TRBJ2-7; 13 bases are a match to TRBD2. The CDR3 loop spans 14 amino acids. Germline CDR1 SGHNT, CDR2 YYREEE (reference sequence). The V gene end was trimmed by 4 bases and the J gene end by 6 bases; junction bases not matched to a gene: 4. CDR3 protein: CASSEGLAGLEQYV. DNA of the CDR3: TGTGCCAGCAGCGAGGGACTAGCGGGGCTCGAGCAGTACGTC.

J is TRBJ1-1 and V is TRBV15; a possible D gene is TRBD1 (6 bases). Per germline, CDR1 LNHNV and CDR2 YYDKDF (reference sequence). V lost 3 bases and J lost 5, with 10 bases in between. CDR3 length: 13 residues. CDR3 coding DNA: TGTGCCACCAGCAGGGTACAGGGTACTGAAGCTTTCTTT. As protein: CATSRVQGTEAFF.

This chain joins TRBV5-1 and TRBJ2-6; 8 bases are a match to TRBD1. Germline loops: CDR1 SGHRS, CDR2 YFSETQ. J was trimmed by 4 bases and V by 4 bases; bases with no gene match: 19. There are 20 residues in the CDR3. The CDR3 spells CASSTPPGTGRYFGANVLTF. CDR3 sequence (DNA): TGCGCCAGCAGCACTCCACCCGGGACAGGACGATACTTCGGGGCCAACGTCCTGACTTTC.

This clone was observed a few times. This chain connects TRBV7-3 to TRBJ1-2, with unresolved D. This CDR3 spans 13 amino acids. The V end was cut by 2 bases, the J end by 5 bases, with 9 bases between. The germline gives CDR1 SGHTA, CDR2 FQGTGA. The CDR3 loop reads CASSLVAGYGYTF. The CDR3 DNA reads as TGTGCCAGCAGCTTAGTGGCCGGGTATGGCTACACCTTC.

The chain combines TRBV19 with TRBJ2-2; no definite D call. CDR1 and CDR2 from the germline V gene are LNHDA and SQIVND (reference sequence). The V end lost 3 bases, the J end lost 0 bases, and 5 bases lay between the germline ends. The CDR3 covers 14 residues. DNA for the CDR3: TGTGCCAGTAGTATCTCCCCGAACACCGGGGAGCTGTTTTTT. The encoded protein is CASSISPNTGELFF.

This clone was detected a few times. Compared with germline, one end of the junction differs, possibly owing to a read error. The V and J genes are TRBV28 and TRBJ1-1; 8 nucleotides match TRBD1. CDR1 is MDHEN and CDR2 is SYDVKM in the germline V gene. The CDR3 extends over 12 amino acids. The chain's CDR3 is CASSLPTGQGLF. The CDR3 DNA sequence: TGTGCCAGCAGTTTACCGACCGGACAGGGCCTCTTT.

This clone came up a few times. The rearrangement uses TRBV14 and TRBJ1-1, with TRBD1 matching 8 bases. Germline V gene data show CDR1 as SGHDN and CDR2 as FVKESK. The CDR3 extends over 12 amino acids. The CDR3 DNA follows: TGTGCGACGGACAGGGAGAGGGCTGAAGCTTTCTTT. The encoded protein is CATDRERAEAFF. Variable domain in full (rest from reference TRBV14 and TRBJ1-1): EAGVTQFPSHSVIEKGQTVTLRCDPISGHDNLYWYRRVMGKEIKFLLHFVKESKQDESGMPNNRFLAERTGGTYSTLKVQPAELEDSGVYFCATDRERAEAFFGQGTRLTVV.

This chain uses TRBV9 with TRBJ2-1; TRBD2 matches 10 bases. The CDR3 contains 16 residues. The germline CDR1 and CDR2 sequences are SGDLS and YYNGEE. J was trimmed by 6 bases and V by 3 bases; bases with no gene match: 9. The CDR3 region is CASSEGLAGVANEQFF. The CDR3 nucleotides are TGTGCCAGCAGCGAGGGTCTAGCGGGAGTTGCCAATGAGCAGTTCTTC.

The V and J genes are TRBV18 and TRBJ1-1, with D unresolved. Between the trimmed V and J ends, which lost 2 bases and 4 bases, there was a span of 11 bases. There are 14 residues in the CDR3. From germline, CDR1 is KGHSH and CDR2 LQKENI. The CDR3 sequence: CASSPFSGSTEAFF. CDR3 DNA sequence: TGTGCCAGCTCACCATTTTCGGGGAGCACTGAAGCTTTCTTT. The variable domain in full, with the rest retrieved from reference TRBV18 and TRBJ1-1, is NAGVMQNPRHLVRRRGQEARLRCSPMKGHSHVYWYRQLPEEGLKFMVYLQKENIIDESGMPKERFSAEFPKEGPSILRIQQVVRGDSAAYFCASSPFSGSTEAFFGQGTRLTVV.

This clone was observed a few times. The chain carries TRBV19 and TRBJ2-1, with D maybe TRBD1 (6 bases). Trimming stripped 7 bases from V and 5 bases from J, with 18 bases between. Germline CDR1 LNHDA, CDR2 SQIVND (reference sequence). The CDR3 contains 15 residues. In DNA, the CDR3 is TGTGCCAGTAACCCGGGCAGGGGCTCGAACAATGAGCAGTTCTTC. Translation gives CASNPGRGSNNEQFF.

This clone was recorded a few times. The chain recombines TRBV30 with TRBJ1-5; tentatively, D is TRBD1 (5 bases). Germline V CDR1 and CDR2: GTSNPN, SVGIG (reference sequence). Trimming pared 7 bases from V and 4 bases from J, leaving 17 bases between. This CDR3 region has 14 residues. The CDR3 reads CALQLPGKNQPQHF. For the CDR3, the DNA is TGTGCCTTGCAGCTTCCAGGGAAGAATCAGCCCCAGCATTTT. The whole variable domain, remainder taken from reference TRBV30 and TRBJ1-5, is SQTIHQWPATLVQPVGSPLSLECTVEGTSNPNLYWYRQAAGRGLQLLFYSVGIGQISSEVPQNLSASRPQDRQFILSSKKLLLSDSGFYLCALQLPGKNQPQHFGDGTRLSIL.